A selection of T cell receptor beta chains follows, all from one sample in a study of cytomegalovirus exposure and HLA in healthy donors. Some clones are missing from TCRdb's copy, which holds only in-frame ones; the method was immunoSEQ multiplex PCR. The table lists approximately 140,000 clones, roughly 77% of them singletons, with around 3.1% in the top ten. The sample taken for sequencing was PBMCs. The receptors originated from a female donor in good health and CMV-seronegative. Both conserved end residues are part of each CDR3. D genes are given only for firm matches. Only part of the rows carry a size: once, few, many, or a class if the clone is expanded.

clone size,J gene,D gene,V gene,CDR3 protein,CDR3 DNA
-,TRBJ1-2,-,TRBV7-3,CASSAGTPRYGYTF,TGTGCCAGCAGCGCCGGGACACCCCGCTATGGCTACACCTTC
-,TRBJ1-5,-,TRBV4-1,CASSQTYSNQPQHF,TGCGCCAGCAGCCAAACTTATAGCAATCAGCCCCAGCATTTT
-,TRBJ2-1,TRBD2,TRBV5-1,CASSLVTSEVNEQFF,TGCGCCAGCAGCTTGGTTACTAGCGAAGTCAATGAGCAGTTCTTC
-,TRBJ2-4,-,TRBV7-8,CASSQPNITGPYDSIQYF,TGTGCCAGCAGCCAACCGAATATAACAGGACCCTATGATTCCATTCAGTACTTC
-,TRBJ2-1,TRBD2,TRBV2,CASRDYLNEQFF,TGTGCCAGCCGGGACTATCTCAATGAGCAGTTCTTC
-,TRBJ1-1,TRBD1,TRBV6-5,CASSRATGGTEAFF,TGTGCCAGCAGCCGCGCGACAGGGGGCACTGAAGCTTTCTTT
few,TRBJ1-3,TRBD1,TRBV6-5,CASSRSRDREDTIYF,TGTGCCAGCAGTAGGAGCCGGGACAGGGAGGACACCATATATTTT
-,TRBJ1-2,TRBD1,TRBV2,CASSAETGGYYGYTF,TGTGCCAGCAGTGCCGAGACAGGGGGTTACTATGGCTACACCTTC
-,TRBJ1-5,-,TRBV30,CAWEQASNQPQHF,TGTGCCTGGGAACAGGCTAGCAATCAGCCCCAGCATTTT
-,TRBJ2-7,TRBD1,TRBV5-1,CASSLEIEGTVTYEQYF,TGCGCCAGCAGCTTGGAAATTGAGGGGACAGTGACCTACGAGCAGTACTTC
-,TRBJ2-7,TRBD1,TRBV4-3,CASSHDRGLSYEQYF,TGCGCCAGCAGTCACGACAGGGGTCTCTCCTACGAGCAGTACTTC
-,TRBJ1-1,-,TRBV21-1,CASNSRPGQGANTEAFF,TGTGCCAGCAACTCGAGACCGGGACAGGGGGCGAACACTGAAGCTTTCTTT
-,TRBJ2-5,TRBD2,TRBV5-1,CASSQRLKAGGLETQYF,TGCGCCAGCAGCCAAAGACTTAAGGCGGGAGGGCTGGAGACCCAGTACTTC
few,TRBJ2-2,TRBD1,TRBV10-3,CAISPGTGKTGELFF,TGTGCCATCAGTCCCGGGACAGGGAAAACCGGGGAGCTGTTTTTT
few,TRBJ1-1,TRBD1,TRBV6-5,CASSSWTGRNTEAFF,TGTGCCAGCAGTAGCTGGACAGGGCGGAACACTGAAGCTTTCTTT
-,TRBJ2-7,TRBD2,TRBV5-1,CASSDGTSYEQYF,TGCGCCAGCAGCGACGGGACTAGCTACGAGCAGTACTTC
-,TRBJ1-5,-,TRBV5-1,CASSLEGRSNQPQHF,TGCGCCAGCAGCTTGGAGGGGAGGAGCAATCAGCCCCAGCATTTT
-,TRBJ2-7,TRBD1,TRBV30,CAWSKGQGSVDEQYF,TGTGCCTGGAGTAAGGGACAGGGGTCCGTAGACGAGCAGTACTTC
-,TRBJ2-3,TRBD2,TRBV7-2,CASSLMLAGGVDTQYF,TGTGCCAGCAGCTTAATGCTAGCGGGAGGAGTAGATACGCAGTATTTT
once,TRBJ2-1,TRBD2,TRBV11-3,CASSLVSGGLSEQFF,TGTGCCAGCAGCTTAGTTAGCGGGGGGCTTAGTGAGCAGTTCTTC
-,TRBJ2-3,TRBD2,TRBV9,CASSVASGGPGTDTQYF,TGTGCCAGCAGCGTAGCAAGCGGGGGGCCGGGCACAGATACGCAGTATTTT
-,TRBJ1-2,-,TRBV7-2,CASSSGGGYGYTF,TGTGCCAGCAGCTCGGGTGGGGGGTATGGCTACACCTTC
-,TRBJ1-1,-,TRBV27,CASTSGGLNTEAFF,TGTGCCAGCACCTCTGGGGGGTTGAACACTGAAGCTTTCTTT
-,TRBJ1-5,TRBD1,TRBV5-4,CASSLRGGGQPQHF,TGTGCCAGCAGCTTGAGAGGGGGCGGGCAGCCCCAGCATTTT
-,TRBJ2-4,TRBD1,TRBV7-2,CASSLVGTATAKNIQYF,TGTGCCAGCAGCTTAGTCGGGACAGCTACAGCCAAAAACATTCAGTACTTC
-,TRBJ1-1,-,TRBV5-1,CASSPGGKNTEAFF,TGCGCCAGCAGTCCCGGGGGGAAGAACACTGAAGCTTTCTTT
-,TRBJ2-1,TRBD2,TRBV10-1,CASSDPPGLRNEQFF,TGCGCCAGCAGTGATCCTCCGGGACTACGTAATGAGCAGTTCTTC
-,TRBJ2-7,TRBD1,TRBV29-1,CSVKGQPSSYEQYF,TGCAGCGTGAAGGGACAGCCCAGTTCCTACGAGCAGTACTTC
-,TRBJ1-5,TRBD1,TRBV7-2,CASSPRATGGNQPQHF,TGTGCCAGCAGCCCGCGCGCTACAGGGGGCAATCAGCCCCAGCATTTT
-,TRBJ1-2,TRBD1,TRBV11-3,CASSFRQGAMDGYTF,TGTGCCAGCAGCTTTCGTCAGGGGGCTATGGATGGCTACACCTTC
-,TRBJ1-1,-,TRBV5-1,CASRMARRSASEAFF,TGCGCCAGCAGGATGGCTAGGAGGTCTGCGTCTGAAGCTTTCTTT
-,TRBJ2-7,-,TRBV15,CATSRDRGATYEQYF,TGTGCCACCAGCAGAGATCGCGGGGCAACCTACGAGCAGTACTTC
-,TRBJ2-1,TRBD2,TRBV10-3,CAISESGGQDNEQFF,TGTGCCATCAGTGAGTCGGGAGGGCAGGACAATGAGCAGTTCTTC
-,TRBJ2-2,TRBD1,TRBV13,CASSAWDRGLANTGELFF,TGTGCCAGCAGCGCCTGGGACAGGGGTCTAGCAAACACCGGGGAGCTGTTTTTT
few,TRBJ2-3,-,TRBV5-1,CASSEGLSSTDTQYF,TGCGCCAGCAGCGAGGGACTCTCTAGCACAGATACGCAGTATTTT
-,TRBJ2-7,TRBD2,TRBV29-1,CSVEDPRTSGGSYEQYF,TGCAGCGTTGAAGATCCCCGGACTAGCGGGGGATCCTACGAGCAGTACTTC
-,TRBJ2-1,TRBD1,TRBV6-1,CASSEDRVSYNEQFF,TGTGCCAGCAGCGAAGACAGGGTCTCCTACAATGAGCAGTTCTTC
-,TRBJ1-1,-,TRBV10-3,CAIGRGAGDTEAFF,TGTGCCATCGGGCGGGGGGCTGGGGACACTGAAGCTTTCTTT
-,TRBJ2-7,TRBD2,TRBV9,CASSVANSGGSEQYF,TGTGCCAGCAGCGTAGCAAACAGCGGGGGTAGCGAGCAGTACTTC
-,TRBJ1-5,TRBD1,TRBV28,CASSSTGVVQPQHF,TGTGCCAGCAGTTCAACAGGGGTGGTTCAGCCCCAGCATTTT
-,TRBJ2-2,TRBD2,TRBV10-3,CAIRRTSGRARETGELFF,TGTGCCATCAGACGGACTAGCGGGAGGGCCAGGGAAACCGGGGAGCTGTTTTTT